These T cell receptor beta chains were read from a single sample in a study of OX40 agonist ivuxolimab in advanced cancers. Sequenced by immunoSEQ multiplex PCR; TCRdb stores in-frame clones only, minus some. The sample carries about 90,000 clones, approximately 85% recorded once. The material sequenced was CD4+ or CD8+ T cells sorted from blood, taken in a trial of the OX40 agonist ivuxolimab. These receptors originate from an adult with an advanced solid tumor such as melanoma, head and neck, liver or kidney cancer. Both conserved end residues are part of each CDR3. Each record gives: V gene, clone size, J gene, D gene, CDR3 protein, CDR3 DNA. D genes are given only for firm matches. Clone size is not always given. Where it is, it says once, few, many or a class for expanded clones.

V gene: TRBV9; clone size: NA; J gene: TRBJ2-1; D gene: NA; CDR3 protein: CASSEQVYNEQFF; CDR3 DNA: TGTGCCAGCAGCGAACAGGTCTACAATGAGCAGTTCTTC
V gene: TRBV5-4; clone size: NA; J gene: TRBJ1-2; D gene: NA; CDR3 protein: CASSTFGGAALRYGYTF; CDR3 DNA: TGTGCCAGCAGCACATTCGGGGGGGCAGCCCTTCGCTATGGCTACACCTTC
V gene: TRBV2; clone size: NA; J gene: TRBJ2-5; D gene: NA; CDR3 protein: CASSEEGGGKTQYF; CDR3 DNA: TGTGCCAGCAGTGAAGAGGGGGGTGGGAAGACCCAGTACTTC
V gene: TRBV9; clone size: NA; J gene: TRBJ2-5; D gene: NA; CDR3 protein: CASSVKLKETQYF; CDR3 DNA: TGTGCCAGCAGCGTAAAGCTGAAAGAGACCCAGTACTTC
V gene: TRBV4-1; clone size: once; J gene: TRBJ2-3; D gene: TRBD2; CDR3 protein: CASSHQGLAGGTDTQYF; CDR3 DNA: TGCGCCAGCAGCCACCAGGGATTAGCGGGGGGCACAGATACGCAGTATTTT
V gene: TRBV30; clone size: NA; J gene: TRBJ2-6; D gene: TRBD1; CDR3 protein: CASYQDRDPPLTF; CDR3 DNA: TGTGCCTCTTACCAGGACAGGGATCCCCCCCTGACTTTC
V gene: TRBV27; clone size: NA; J gene: TRBJ2-3; D gene: NA; CDR3 protein: CASQTRAGSRTDTQYF; CDR3 DNA: TGTGCCAGCCAAACGCGGGCAGGGTCAAGGACAGATACGCAGTATTTT
V gene: TRBV19; clone size: NA; J gene: TRBJ2-3; D gene: NA; CDR3 protein: CASSLKGGSFTDTQYF; CDR3 DNA: TGTGCCAGTAGTCTTAAGGGCGGCTCCTTCACAGATACGCAGTATTTT
V gene: TRBV6-5; clone size: few; J gene: TRBJ1-6; D gene: NA; CDR3 protein: CASSYGNSPLHF; CDR3 DNA: TGTGCCAGCAGTTATGGGAATTCACCCCTCCACTTT
V gene: TRBV4-1; clone size: NA; J gene: TRBJ2-3; D gene: TRBD2; CDR3 protein: CASSQGAGGVDTQYF; CDR3 DNA: TGCGCCAGCAGCCAAGGAGCGGGGGGCGTAGATACGCAGTATTTT
V gene: TRBV28; clone size: NA; J gene: TRBJ1-4; D gene: TRBD1; CDR3 protein: CASRDHSGTGAEKLFF; CDR3 DNA: TGTGCCAGCAGGGATCACTCCGGGACAGGGGCTGAAAAACTGTTTTTT
V gene: TRBV28; clone size: NA; J gene: TRBJ1-4; D gene: NA; CDR3 protein: CASSFSPVRRDEKLFF; CDR3 DNA: TGTGCCAGCAGTTTTTCACCCGTCAGAAGAGATGAAAAACTGTTTTTT
V gene: TRBV5-1; clone size: NA; J gene: TRBJ1-4; D gene: NA; CDR3 protein: CASSLGASVAGEKLFF; CDR3 DNA: TGCGCCAGCAGCTTAGGGGCCTCCGTGGCGGGTGAAAAACTGTTTTTT
V gene: TRBV18; clone size: NA; J gene: TRBJ2-5; D gene: NA; CDR3 protein: CASSPSRETQYF; CDR3 DNA: TGTGCCAGCTCACCAAGCAGGGAGACCCAGTACTTC
V gene: TRBV9; clone size: NA; J gene: TRBJ2-5; D gene: TRBD2; CDR3 protein: CASSVGGLAGETQYF; CDR3 DNA: TGTGCCAGCAGCGTAGGCGGACTAGCGGGGGAGACCCAGTACTTC
V gene: TRBV5-4; clone size: few; J gene: TRBJ2-2; D gene: NA; CDR3 protein: CASSLGGAVGELFF; CDR3 DNA: TGTGCCAGCAGCTTGGGTGGTGCTGTAGGGGAGCTGTTTTTT
V gene: TRBV5-1; clone size: few; J gene: TRBJ1-1; D gene: NA; CDR3 protein: CASRSGAMNTEAFF; CDR3 DNA: TGCGCCAGCAGATCGGGCGCTATGAACACTGAAGCTTTCTTT
V gene: TRBV27; clone size: NA; J gene: TRBJ2-3; D gene: TRBD2; CDR3 protein: CASSLWTSGGGDTQYF; CDR3 DNA: TGTGCCAGCAGTTTATGGACTAGCGGGGGAGGAGATACGCAGTATTTT
V gene: TRBV5-1; clone size: NA; J gene: TRBJ1-2; D gene: TRBD1; CDR3 protein: CASSLGTRDSDSGYTF; CDR3 DNA: TGCGCCAGCAGCTTGGGGACTCGGGACAGCGATTCTGGCTACACCTTC
V gene: TRBV28; clone size: NA; J gene: TRBJ1-2; D gene: NA; CDR3 protein: CASSQQGGYGYTF; CDR3 DNA: TGTGCCAGCAGCCAACAGGGTGGCTATGGCTACACCTTC
V gene: TRBV5-4; clone size: NA; J gene: TRBJ2-3; D gene: NA; CDR3 protein: CASSPSTDTQYF; CDR3 DNA: TGTGCCAGCAGTCCTAGCACAGATACGCAGTATTTT
V gene: TRBV18; clone size: NA; J gene: TRBJ2-1; D gene: NA; CDR3 protein: CASSPRERTYNEQFF; CDR3 DNA: TGTGCCAGCTCACCCCGGGAGAGAACCTACAATGAGCAGTTCTTC
V gene: TRBV10-3; clone size: NA; J gene: TRBJ1-1; D gene: TRBD1; CDR3 protein: CAISETDRGNTEAFF; CDR3 DNA: TGTGCCATCAGTGAAACCGACAGGGGCAACACTGAAGCTTTCTTT
V gene: TRBV5-1; clone size: NA; J gene: TRBJ2-1; D gene: NA; CDR3 protein: CASSSPQGSADSYNEQFF; CDR3 DNA: TGCGCCAGCAGCTCCCCCCAGGGGTCGGCAGACTCCTACAATGAGCAGTTCTTC
V gene: TRBV30; clone size: NA; J gene: TRBJ1-2; D gene: NA; CDR3 protein: CAWSYGDGYTF; CDR3 DNA: TGTGCCTGGAGTTATGGGGATGGCTACACCTTC
V gene: TRBV30; clone size: NA; J gene: TRBJ2-7; D gene: NA; CDR3 protein: CAWSALRGRYEQYF; CDR3 DNA: TGTGCCTGGAGTGCTTTACGGGGAAGGTACGAGCAGTACTTC
V gene: TRBV30; clone size: NA; J gene: TRBJ2-1; D gene: NA; CDR3 protein: CAWSDIYNEQFF; CDR3 DNA: TGTGCCTGGAGTGACATCTACAATGAGCAGTTCTTC
V gene: TRBV7-2; clone size: NA; J gene: TRBJ1-2; D gene: NA; CDR3 protein: CASSPSFLLHYGYTF; CDR3 DNA: TGTGCCAGCAGCCCCTCCTTTTTGCTTCACTATGGCTACACCTTC
V gene: TRBV29-1; clone size: once; J gene: TRBJ1-2; D gene: NA; CDR3 protein: CSVARSSEDSSGYTF; CDR3 DNA: TGCAGCGTCGCCCGAAGTTCGGAGGACTCCTCTGGCTACACCTTC
V gene: TRBV5-6; clone size: NA; J gene: TRBJ2-1; D gene: TRBD2; CDR3 protein: CASRRPGLAGAFRDNEQFF; CDR3 DNA: TGTGCCAGCAGGCGGCCGGGACTAGCGGGAGCGTTTAGGGACAATGAGCAGTTCTTC
V gene: TRBV5-1; clone size: NA; J gene: TRBJ2-3; D gene: NA; CDR3 protein: CASSSPSGSTDTQYF; CDR3 DNA: TGCGCCAGCAGCTCTCCCAGCGGAAGCACAGATACGCAGTATTTT
V gene: TRBV7-2; clone size: NA; J gene: TRBJ1-6; D gene: NA; CDR3 protein: CASSLGWRAFRGANSPLHF; CDR3 DNA: TGTGCCAGCAGCTTAGGGTGGCGGGCCTTCAGAGGAGCTAATTCACCCCTCCACTTT
V gene: TRBV6-1; clone size: NA; J gene: TRBJ1-1; D gene: NA; CDR3 protein: CASSERPGKLGTEAFF; CDR3 DNA: TGTGCCAGCAGTGAACGGCCAGGGAAACTTGGCACTGAAGCTTTCTTT
V gene: TRBV5-4; clone size: NA; J gene: TRBJ2-2; D gene: TRBD2; CDR3 protein: CASSATSGNTGELFF; CDR3 DNA: TGTGCCAGCAGCGCGACTAGCGGCAACACCGGGGAGCTGTTTTTT
V gene: TRBV5-4; clone size: NA; J gene: TRBJ2-1; D gene: TRBD2; CDR3 protein: CASSLAPGRASNEQFF; CDR3 DNA: TGTGCCAGCAGCTTGGCTCCCGGGAGGGCCTCCAATGAGCAGTTCTTC
V gene: TRBV6-5; clone size: NA; J gene: TRBJ1-5; D gene: NA; CDR3 protein: CASSLEVSQPQHF; CDR3 DNA: TGTGCCAGCAGTTTGGAGGTATCCCAGCCCCAGCATTTT
V gene: TRBV28; clone size: NA; J gene: TRBJ1-2; D gene: TRBD1; CDR3 protein: CASSFRDRDYGYTF; CDR3 DNA: TGTGCCAGCAGTTTCCGGGACAGGGACTATGGCTACACCTTC
V gene: TRBV2; clone size: NA; J gene: TRBJ2-5; D gene: TRBD2; CDR3 protein: CASRESLTSGGKETQYF; CDR3 DNA: TGTGCCAGCAGAGAATCGCTGACTAGCGGGGGAAAGGAGACCCAGTACTTC
V gene: TRBV2; clone size: once; J gene: TRBJ1-2; D gene: NA; CDR3 protein: CASGRDSPGPYGYTF; CDR3 DNA: TGTGCCAGCGGACGCGACAGCCCAGGACCTTATGGCTACACCTTC
V gene: TRBV7-9; clone size: few; J gene: TRBJ1-6; D gene: NA; CDR3 protein: CASSFRGQTNSPLHF; CDR3 DNA: TGTGCCAGCAGCTTCCGCGGACAAACGAATTCACCCCTCCACTTT
V gene: TRBV7-2; clone size: NA; J gene: TRBJ1-1; D gene: NA; CDR3 protein: CATGPMNTEAFF; CDR3 DNA: TGTGCCACGGGGCCAATGAACACTGAAGCTTTCTTT
V gene: TRBV11-2; clone size: NA; J gene: TRBJ1-6; D gene: NA; CDR3 protein: CASSLVSGADNSPLHF; CDR3 DNA: TGTGCCAGCAGCTTAGTCTCGGGGGCCGATAATTCACCCCTCCACTTT
V gene: TRBV10-3; clone size: NA; J gene: TRBJ2-5; D gene: NA; CDR3 protein: CAISGTQQVGTQYF; CDR3 DNA: TGTGCCATCAGCGGGACACAACAGGTGGGGACCCAGTACTTC
V gene: TRBV6-1; clone size: NA; J gene: TRBJ2-2; D gene: NA; CDR3 protein: CASSFSYTGELFF; CDR3 DNA: TGTGCCAGCAGCTTCTCATACACCGGGGAGCTGTTTTTT
V gene: TRBV6-1; clone size: NA; J gene: TRBJ2-5; D gene: NA; CDR3 protein: CASSEWGQKETQYF; CDR3 DNA: TGTGCCAGCAGTGAATGGGGCCAGAAAGAGACCCAGTACTTC
V gene: TRBV5-6; clone size: NA; J gene: TRBJ1-4; D gene: TRBD1; CDR3 protein: CASSLEGQRPPKLFF; CDR3 DNA: TGTGCCAGCAGCTTGGAGGGACAGCGCCCGCCGAAACTGTTTTTT
V gene: TRBV11-2; clone size: NA; J gene: TRBJ1-6; D gene: NA; CDR3 protein: CASSSTAFPRNNSPLHF; CDR3 DNA: TGTGCCAGCAGCTCCACCGCGTTTCCGAGGAATAATTCACCCCTCCACTTT
V gene: TRBV5-1; clone size: NA; J gene: TRBJ1-2; D gene: NA; CDR3 protein: CASGSTGIYGYTF; CDR3 DNA: TGCGCCAGCGGATCAACAGGGATCTATGGCTACACCTTC
V gene: TRBV5-4; clone size: NA; J gene: TRBJ2-3; D gene: NA; CDR3 protein: CASSPSGWGGGSTDTQYF; CDR3 DNA: TGTGCCAGCAGCCCAAGCGGGTGGGGTGGGGGGAGCACAGATACGCAGTATTTT
V gene: TRBV30; clone size: NA; J gene: TRBJ2-1; D gene: TRBD2; CDR3 protein: CAWTGLEQFF; CDR3 DNA: TGTGCCTGGACGGGACTAGAGCAGTTCTTC
V gene: TRBV7-9; clone size: NA; J gene: TRBJ2-3; D gene: NA; CDR3 protein: CASSRDTDTQYF; CDR3 DNA: TGTGCCAGCAGCCGAGACACAGATACGCAGTATTTT
V gene: TRBV6-5; clone size: NA; J gene: TRBJ1-5; D gene: NA; CDR3 protein: CASSYSAEAQPQHF; CDR3 DNA: TGTGCCAGCAGTTACTCAGCGGAGGCTCAGCCCCAGCATTTT